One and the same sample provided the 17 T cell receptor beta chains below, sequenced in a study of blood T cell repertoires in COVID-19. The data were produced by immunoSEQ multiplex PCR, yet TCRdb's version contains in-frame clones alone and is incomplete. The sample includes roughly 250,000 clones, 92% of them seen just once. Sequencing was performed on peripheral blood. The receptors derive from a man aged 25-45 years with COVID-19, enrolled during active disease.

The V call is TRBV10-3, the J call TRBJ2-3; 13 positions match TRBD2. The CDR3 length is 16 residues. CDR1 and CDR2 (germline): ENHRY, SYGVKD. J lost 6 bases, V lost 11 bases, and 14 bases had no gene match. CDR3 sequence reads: CASGTSGEPGYDTQYF. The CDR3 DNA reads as TGTGCCTCCGGGACTAGCGGGGAACCCGGGTACGATACGCAGTATTTT.

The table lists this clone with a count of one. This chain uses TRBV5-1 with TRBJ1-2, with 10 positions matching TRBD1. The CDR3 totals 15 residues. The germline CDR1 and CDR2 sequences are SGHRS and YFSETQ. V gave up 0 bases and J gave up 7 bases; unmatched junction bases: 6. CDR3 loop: CASSLDPTGGLGYTF. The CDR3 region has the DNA TGCGCCAGCAGCTTGGACCCGACAGGGGGCCTTGGCTACACCTTC.

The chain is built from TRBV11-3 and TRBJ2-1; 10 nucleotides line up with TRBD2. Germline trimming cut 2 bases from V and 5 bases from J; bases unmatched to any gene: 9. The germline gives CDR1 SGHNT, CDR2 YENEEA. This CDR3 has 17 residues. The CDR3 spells CASSLNGAGGPDNEQFF. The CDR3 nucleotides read TGTGCCAGCAGCTTAAATGGAGCGGGGGGGCCGGACAATGAGCAGTTCTTC.

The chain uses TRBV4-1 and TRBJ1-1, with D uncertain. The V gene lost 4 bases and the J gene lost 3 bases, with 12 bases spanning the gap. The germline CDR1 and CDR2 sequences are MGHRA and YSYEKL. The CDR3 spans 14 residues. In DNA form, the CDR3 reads TGCGCCAGCAGCCCCTCGATAGTGGACACTGAAGCTTTCTTT. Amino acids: CASSPSIVDTEAFF.

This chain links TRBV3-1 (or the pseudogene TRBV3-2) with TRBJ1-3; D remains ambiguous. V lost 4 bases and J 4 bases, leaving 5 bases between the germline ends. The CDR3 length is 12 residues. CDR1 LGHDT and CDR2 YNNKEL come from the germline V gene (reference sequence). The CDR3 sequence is CASSLRGNTIYF. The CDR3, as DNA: TGTGCCAGCAGCCTGCGAGGAAACACCATATATTTT.

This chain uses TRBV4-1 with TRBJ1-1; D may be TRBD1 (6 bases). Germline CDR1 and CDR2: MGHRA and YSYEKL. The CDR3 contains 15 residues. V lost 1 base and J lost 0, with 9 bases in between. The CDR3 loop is CASSQGRGLNTEAFF. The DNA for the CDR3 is TGCGCCAGCAGCCAAGGCAGGGGCCTGAACACTGAAGCTTTCTTT.

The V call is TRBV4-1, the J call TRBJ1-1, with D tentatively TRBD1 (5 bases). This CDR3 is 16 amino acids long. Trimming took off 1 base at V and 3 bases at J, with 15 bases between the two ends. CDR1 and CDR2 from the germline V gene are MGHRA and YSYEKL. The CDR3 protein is CASSQGRPGRDTEAFF. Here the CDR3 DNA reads TGCGCCAGCAGCCAAGGTCGTCCAGGGAGGGACACTGAAGCTTTCTTT.

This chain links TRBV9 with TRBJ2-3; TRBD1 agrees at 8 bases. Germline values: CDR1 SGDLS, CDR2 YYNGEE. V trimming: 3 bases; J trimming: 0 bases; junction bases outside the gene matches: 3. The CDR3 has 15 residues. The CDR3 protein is CASSDRQGSTDTQYF. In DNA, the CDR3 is TGTGCCAGCAGCGACCGACAGGGGAGCACAGATACGCAGTATTTT.

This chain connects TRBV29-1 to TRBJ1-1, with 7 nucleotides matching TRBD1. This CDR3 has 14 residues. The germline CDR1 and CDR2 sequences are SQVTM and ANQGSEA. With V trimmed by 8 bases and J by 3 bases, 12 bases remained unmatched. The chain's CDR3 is CSSSGGRGDTEAFF. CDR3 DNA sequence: TGCAGCTCTTCCGGTGGCAGGGGGGACACTGAAGCTTTCTTT.

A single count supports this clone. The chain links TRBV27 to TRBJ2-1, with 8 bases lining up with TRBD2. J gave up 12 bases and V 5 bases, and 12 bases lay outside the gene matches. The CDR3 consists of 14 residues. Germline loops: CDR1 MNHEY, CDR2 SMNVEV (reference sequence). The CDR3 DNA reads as TGTGCCAGCAGTCAAGCGGGGGCAGGGAAGGTGCAGTTCTTC. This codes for CASSQAGAGKVQFF.

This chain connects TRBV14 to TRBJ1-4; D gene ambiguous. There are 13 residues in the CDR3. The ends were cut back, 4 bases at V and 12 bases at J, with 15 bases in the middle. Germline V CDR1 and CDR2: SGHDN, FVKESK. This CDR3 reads CASSRPFVSELFF. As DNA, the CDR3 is TGTGCCAGCAGCCGCCCTTTTGTGAGCGAACTGTTTTTT.

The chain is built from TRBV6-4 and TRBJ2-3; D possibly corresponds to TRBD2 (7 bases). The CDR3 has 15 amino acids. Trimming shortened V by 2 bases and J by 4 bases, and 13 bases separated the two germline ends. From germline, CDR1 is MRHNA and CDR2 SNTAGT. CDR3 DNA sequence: TGTGCCAGCAGTGACGGGGCGGGGGCCTCAGATACGCAGTATTTT. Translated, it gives CASSDGAGASDTQYF.

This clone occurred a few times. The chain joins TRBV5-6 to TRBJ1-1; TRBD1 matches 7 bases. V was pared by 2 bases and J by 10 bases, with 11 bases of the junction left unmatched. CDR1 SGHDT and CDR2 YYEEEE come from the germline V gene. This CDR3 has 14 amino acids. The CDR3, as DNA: TGTGCCAGCAGCTTCGGACAGGCGGGAGGGCTAGCTTTCTTT. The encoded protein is CASSFGQAGGLAFF.

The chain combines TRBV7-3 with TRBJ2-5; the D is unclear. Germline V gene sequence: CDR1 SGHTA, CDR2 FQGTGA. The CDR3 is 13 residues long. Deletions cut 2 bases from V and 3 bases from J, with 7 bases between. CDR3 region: CASSLGQKETQYF. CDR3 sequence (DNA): TGTGCCAGCAGCTTAGGTCAGAAAGAGACCCAGTACTTC.

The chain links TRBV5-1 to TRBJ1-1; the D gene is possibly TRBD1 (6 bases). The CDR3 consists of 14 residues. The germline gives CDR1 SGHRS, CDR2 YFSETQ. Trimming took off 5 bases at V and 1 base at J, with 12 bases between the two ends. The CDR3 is CASSDRPQNTEAFF. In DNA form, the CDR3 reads TGCGCCAGCAGTGACAGGCCGCAGAACACTGAAGCTTTCTTT.

The CDR3 sequence: CASSGGQLNTEAFF. CDR3 nucleotides: TGTGCCAGCAGTGGCGGACAGTTGAACACTGAAGCTTTCTTT. The chain carries TRBV27 and TRBJ1-1, with D perhaps matching TRBD1 (6 bases). CDR3 size: 14 residues. Germline loops: CDR1 MNHEY, CDR2 SMNVEV (reference sequence). V lost 5 bases and J lost 0, with 10 bases in between.

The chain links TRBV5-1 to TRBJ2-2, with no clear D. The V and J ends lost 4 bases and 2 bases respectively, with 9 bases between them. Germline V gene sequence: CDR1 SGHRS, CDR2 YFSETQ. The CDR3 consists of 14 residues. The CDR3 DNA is TGCGCCAGCAGCCCGCCCTACAACACCGGGGAGCTGTTTTTT. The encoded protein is CASSPPYNTGELFF.